The rows below give T cell receptor beta chains drawn from one sample of a study of blood T cell repertoires in COVID-19. Data came from immunoSEQ multiplex PCR; TCRdb stores just in-frame clones and leaves some out. The data contain around 220,000 clones, about 84% of them singletons. The source material was peripheral blood. The receptors stem from a woman of 80 years or more with COVID-19, enrolled during active disease. The CDR3 runs from the conserved cysteine through the conserved F or W. The order of the fields is CDR3 DNA, CDR3 protein, clone size, V gene, J gene, D gene. A D gene is named only where the DNA matches it firmly. The size entry is marked missing in some rows and otherwise reads once, few, many or a size class.

CDR3nt: TGTGCCAGCTCACATGGGCTGGTGGTCGAGGGAGTAAAGGGCGGCTACACCTTC; CDR3aa: CASSHGLVVEGVKGGYTF; abundance: once; v_gene: TRBV18; j_gene: TRBJ1-2; d_gene: -
CDR3nt: TGTGCCAGCAGCCCAGGGGTTAACTATGGCTACACCTTC; CDR3aa: CASSPGVNYGYTF; abundance: -; v_gene: TRBV7-6; j_gene: TRBJ1-2; d_gene: -
CDR3nt: TGTGCCAGCAGGGACAGGAACACTGAAGCTTTCTTT; CDR3aa: CASRDRNTEAFF; abundance: -; v_gene: TRBV12-3/TRBV12-4; j_gene: TRBJ1-1; d_gene: -
CDR3nt: TGCGCCAATCCTGATACGCAGTATTTT; CDR3aa: CANPDTQYF; abundance: -; v_gene: TRBV23-1; j_gene: TRBJ2-3; d_gene: -
CDR3nt: TGTGCCAGCAGTCTTCTAGCGGTCGGCTACGAGCAGTACTTC; CDR3aa: CASSLLAVGYEQYF; abundance: -; v_gene: TRBV27; j_gene: TRBJ2-7; d_gene: TRBD2
CDR3nt: TGTGCCAGCAGCCCGGAGTATCGGGGTGGGTATGGCTACACCTTC; CDR3aa: CASSPEYRGGYGYTF; abundance: -; v_gene: TRBV5-4; j_gene: TRBJ1-2; d_gene: -
CDR3nt: TGTGCCAGCAGCCAAGATCGGGTAGCGGAGGATACGCAGTATTTT; CDR3aa: CASSQDRVAEDTQYF; abundance: -; v_gene: TRBV4-2; j_gene: TRBJ2-3; d_gene: -
CDR3nt: TGTGCCAGCAGCCCCCGGGTTCCCTCTGGAAACACCATATATTTT; CDR3aa: CASSPRVPSGNTIYF; abundance: -; v_gene: TRBV2; j_gene: TRBJ1-3; d_gene: -
CDR3nt: TGTGCCAGCAGCCAAAGGTCACTAGCGGGGGGGCGGAATGAGCAGTTCTTC; CDR3aa: CASSQRSLAGGRNEQFF; abundance: -; v_gene: TRBV3-1/TRBV3-2; j_gene: TRBJ2-1; d_gene: TRBD2
CDR3nt: TGTGCCAGCAGCTTAAACGCTGGAGCCTACGAGCAGTACTTC; CDR3aa: CASSLNAGAYEQYF; abundance: -; v_gene: TRBV7-8; j_gene: TRBJ2-7; d_gene: -
CDR3nt: TGTGCCAGCAGCCAAGCCTTAGACTATGGCTACACCTTC; CDR3aa: CASSQALDYGYTF; abundance: -; v_gene: TRBV3-1/TRBV3-2; j_gene: TRBJ1-2; d_gene: -
CDR3nt: TGTGCCAGCAGTAGGGGAGGCGGGTTTTTGAACTATGGCTACACCTTC; CDR3aa: CASSRGGGFLNYGYTF; abundance: -; v_gene: TRBV27; j_gene: TRBJ1-2; d_gene: -
CDR3nt: TGCGCCAGCGCGATAGACAGGGGGCGGATTGGCTACACCTTC; CDR3aa: CASAIDRGRIGYTF; abundance: -; v_gene: TRBV5-1; j_gene: TRBJ1-2; d_gene: TRBD1
CDR3nt: TGTGCCAGCAGCTTAGGAGCTAGCGACAGCACAGATACGCAGTATTTT; CDR3aa: CASSLGASDSTDTQYF; abundance: -; v_gene: TRBV7-2; j_gene: TRBJ2-3; d_gene: -
CDR3nt: TGTGCCAGCAAGAGGCTGCAGGGCGGATACAATGAGCAGTTCTTC; CDR3aa: CASKRLQGGYNEQFF; abundance: -; v_gene: TRBV2; j_gene: TRBJ2-1; d_gene: -
CDR3nt: TGTGCCATCAGTGGGGGAGTGGGCTACACCTTC; CDR3aa: CAISGGVGYTF; abundance: -; v_gene: TRBV10-3; j_gene: TRBJ1-2; d_gene: -
CDR3nt: TGTGCCGCCGGACAGGGCCCAGATACGCAGTATTTT; CDR3aa: CAAGQGPDTQYF; abundance: -; v_gene: TRBV3-1/TRBV3-2; j_gene: TRBJ2-3; d_gene: TRBD1
CDR3nt: TGTGCCAGTAGTATAATCGCGACTAGCGGGAGCCATGAGCAGTTCTTC; CDR3aa: CASSIIATSGSHEQFF; abundance: once; v_gene: TRBV19; j_gene: TRBJ2-1; d_gene: TRBD2
CDR3nt: TGCGCCAGCAGCTTGGTACAGGGTGCAAACGAGCAGTACTTC; CDR3aa: CASSLVQGANEQYF; abundance: -; v_gene: TRBV5-1; j_gene: TRBJ2-7; d_gene: -
CDR3nt: TGTGCCAGCTCATCGCAGGGCTCTGGGGCCAACGTCCTGACTTTC; CDR3aa: CASSSQGSGANVLTF; abundance: once; v_gene: TRBV18; j_gene: TRBJ2-6; d_gene: -
CDR3nt: TGTGCCAGCAGTCGCCCCGGGTTGGCGGGGGCTAATGAGCAGTTCTTC; CDR3aa: CASSRPGLAGANEQFF; abundance: -; v_gene: TRBV6-2/TRBV6-3; j_gene: TRBJ2-1; d_gene: -
CDR3nt: TGCGCCAGCAGCGGAACCGGGACAACTGGAAACACCATATATTTT; CDR3aa: CASSGTGTTGNTIYF; abundance: -; v_gene: TRBV5-1; j_gene: TRBJ1-3; d_gene: -
CDR3nt: TGTGCCAGCAGCTTTCTCCCCGTTCCGGGGGAGACCCAGTACTTC; CDR3aa: CASSFLPVPGETQYF; abundance: -; v_gene: TRBV7-3; j_gene: TRBJ2-5; d_gene: -
CDR3nt: TGTGCCAGCAGCTTGAGCGGGATTCCACCCCAGCATTTT; CDR3aa: CASSLSGIPPQHF; abundance: -; v_gene: TRBV5-8; j_gene: TRBJ1-5; d_gene: -
CDR3nt: TGTGCCAGCAGTTTAGCGGGGGCCCAGGATATGTACTTC; CDR3aa: CASSLAGAQDMYF; abundance: -; v_gene: TRBV11-1; j_gene: TRBJ2-7; d_gene: TRBD2
CDR3nt: TGTGCCAGCAGCGTCCGGGGCACTGAAGCTTTCTTT; CDR3aa: CASSVRGTEAFF; abundance: few; v_gene: TRBV3-1/TRBV3-2; j_gene: TRBJ1-1; d_gene: -
CDR3nt: TGCAGCGTTGAGGTCAGGGGGAACACTGAAGCTTTCTTT; CDR3aa: CSVEVRGNTEAFF; abundance: -; v_gene: TRBV29-1; j_gene: TRBJ1-1; d_gene: -
CDR3nt: TGTGCCAGCAGTCTCGGGAGGGGGGGGCGGTCCTCGGGGACCCAGTACTTC; CDR3aa: CASSLGRGGRSSGTQYF; abundance: -; v_gene: TRBV27; j_gene: TRBJ2-5; d_gene: TRBD2
CDR3nt: TGTGCCAGCAGCACTACGGGGGAAAAACTGTTTTTT; CDR3aa: CASSTTGEKLFF; abundance: -; v_gene: TRBV2; j_gene: TRBJ1-4; d_gene: -
CDR3nt: -; CDR3aa: CASSFGEGTLSGYTF; abundance: -; v_gene: TRBV7-9; j_gene: TRBJ1-2; d_gene: -
CDR3nt: TGTGTCAGAAGCCCCAGCGGTCTGACGGGAGGGAATGAGCAGTTCTTC; CDR3aa: CVRSPSGLTGGNEQFF; abundance: -; v_gene: TRBV7-5; j_gene: TRBJ2-1; d_gene: -
CDR3nt: TGCGCCAGCAGCCCCGGAGGGGGGGTTGGTAATTCACCCCTCCACTTT; CDR3aa: CASSPGGGVGNSPLHF; abundance: -; v_gene: TRBV5-1; j_gene: TRBJ1-6; d_gene: -
CDR3nt: TGCGCCAGCAGTCGTTACAGTAGTAGCACAGATACGCAGTATTTT; CDR3aa: CASSRYSSSTDTQYF; abundance: -; v_gene: TRBV5-1; j_gene: TRBJ2-3; d_gene: -
CDR3nt: TGCGCCAGCAGCAAGACAGGCGTTAGCACAGATACGCAGTATTTT; CDR3aa: CASSKTGVSTDTQYF; abundance: -; v_gene: TRBV5-1; j_gene: TRBJ2-3; d_gene: -
CDR3nt: TGTGCCAGCAGCTCGGGGACAGGAACTTACTATGGCTACACCTTC; CDR3aa: CASSSGTGTYYGYTF; abundance: -; v_gene: TRBV5-4; j_gene: TRBJ1-2; d_gene: TRBD1
CDR3nt: TGTGCCAGCCAACTAGCGGGGCGAGGGGAGCAGTACTTC; CDR3aa: CASQLAGRGEQYF; abundance: -; v_gene: TRBV27; j_gene: TRBJ2-7; d_gene: TRBD2
CDR3nt: TGTGCCAGCAGCTATCTTACAGTTAGCTCCTATAATTCACCCCTCCACTTT; CDR3aa: CASSYLTVSSYNSPLHF; abundance: -; v_gene: TRBV5-8; j_gene: TRBJ1-6; d_gene: -